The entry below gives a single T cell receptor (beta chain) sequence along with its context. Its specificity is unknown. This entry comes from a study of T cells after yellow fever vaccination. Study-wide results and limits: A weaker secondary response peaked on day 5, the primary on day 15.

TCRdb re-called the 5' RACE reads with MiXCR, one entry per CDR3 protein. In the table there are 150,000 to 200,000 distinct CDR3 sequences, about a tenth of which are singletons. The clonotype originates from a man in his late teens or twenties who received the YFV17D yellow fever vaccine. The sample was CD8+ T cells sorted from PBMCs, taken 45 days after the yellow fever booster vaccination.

CDR3 nucleotide sequence: TGTGCCAGCACCACACTGGGACTAGCGACAGATACGCAGTATTTT. This gives the protein CASTTLGLATDTQYF. The chain carries TRBV28 and TRBJ2-3; 10 nucleotides agree with TRBD2. Germline lookup yields CDR1 MDHEN and CDR2 SYDVKM. This CDR3 has 15 amino acids. Trimming cost V 7 bases and J 3 bases; bases outside gene matches: 7.